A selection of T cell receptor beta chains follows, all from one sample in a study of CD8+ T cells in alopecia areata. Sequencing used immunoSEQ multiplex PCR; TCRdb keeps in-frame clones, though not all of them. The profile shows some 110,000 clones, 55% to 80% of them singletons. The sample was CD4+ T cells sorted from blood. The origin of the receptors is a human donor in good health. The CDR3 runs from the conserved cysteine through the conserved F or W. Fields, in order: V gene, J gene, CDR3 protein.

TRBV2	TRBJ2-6	CASSGAIRANVLTF
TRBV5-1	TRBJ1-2	CASRSSTGGAGGYTF
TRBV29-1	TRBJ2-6	CSVYRRSSSGANVLTF
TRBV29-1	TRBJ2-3	CSALEGTGADTQYF
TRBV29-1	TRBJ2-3	CSVGVQGAQYF
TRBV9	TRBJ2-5	CASSSGTAPHETQYF
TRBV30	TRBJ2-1	CAWSDLKDEQFF
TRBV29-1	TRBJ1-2	CSVEAGYSYGYTF
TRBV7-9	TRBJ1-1	CASSLVDEAFF
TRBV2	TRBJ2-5	CASTRDTQETQYF
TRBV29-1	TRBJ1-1	CSVVGNTEAFF